Listed here are 26 T cell receptor beta chains from one sample, sequenced in a study of human T cells and chemical hapten exposure. MiXCR was run by TCRdb on the RACE reads, yielding one entry per CDR3 protein. Of approximately 84,000 distinct CDR3 sequences in the sample, 7% to 9% were seen once. Time point defined: healthy volunteer bleed at 6 weeks. The authors extracted total RNA from unfractionated whole blood. Input material: whole blood. The source is a male donor in good health. Some clones in this sample may be carry-over from other donors' samples.

This clonotype was seen only a few times. The chain is built from TRBV2 and TRBJ1-1, with D hard to call. In germline, CDR1 is SNHLY, CDR2 FYNNEI. This CDR3 is 11 amino acids long. The CDR3 DNA follows: TGTGTAAGGGCGGGGAACACTGAAGCTTTCTTT. Protein product: CVRAGNTEAFF. Drawing the rest from reference TRBV2 and TRBJ1-1, the complete variable domain is EPEVTQTPSHQVTQMGQEVILRCVPISNHLYFYWYRQILGQKVEFLVSFYNNEISEKSEIFDDQFSVERPDGSNFTLKIRSTKLEDSAMYFCVRAGNTEAFFGQGTRLTVV.

This clonotype was recorded at least ten times. The chain carries TRBV7-2 and TRBJ1-1, with TRBD1 matching 9 bases. The V gene end was trimmed by 3 bases and the J gene end by 4 bases; junction bases not matched to a gene: 6. CDR1 is SGHTA and CDR2 is FQGNSA in the germline V gene. The CDR3 is 15 amino acids. In nucleotides, the CDR3 is TGTGCCAGCAGCTTCCAAGGACAGGGGAGCACTGAAGCTTTCTTT. This translates into CASSFQGQGSTEAFF.

The sample holds many counts of this clonotype. The gene calls are TRBV28 and TRBJ2-3; D is ambiguous. V dropped 1 base and J dropped 4 bases, with 18 bases sitting between them. The CDR3 is 17 amino acids. The germline CDR1 and CDR2 sequences are MDHEN and SYDVKM. The chain's CDR3 is CASSLSPATSFPDTQYF. The CDR3 region has the DNA TGTGCCAGCAGTTTATCCCCGGCAACGTCCTTCCCAGATACGCAGTATTTT.

Notes on this clonotype: A single base separates this from a much larger clone, so it may be a read error. The V and J genes are TRBV10-1 and TRBJ2-5; D unresolved. V lost 5 bases and J 2 bases, leaving 9 bases between the germline ends. CDR1 and CDR2 (germline): WNHNN, SYGVQD (reference sequence). The CDR3 has 13 amino acids. The CDR3 DNA reads as TGCGCCAGCAGTAAGGACCCACAAGAGACCCAGTACTTC. Translated: CASSKDPQETQYF.

This clonotype was observed at least ten times. The chain carries TRBV2 and TRBJ1-1; 7 bases are shared with TRBD1. Germline V CDR1 and CDR2: SNHLY, FYNNEI. CDR3 length: 12 amino acids. Losses at the gene ends were 4 bases for V and 6 bases for J; bases not matched to a gene: 2. The CDR3 loop reads CASSGGTAEAFF. DNA of the CDR3: TGTGCCAGCAGTGGGGGGACAGCTGAAGCTTTCTTT.

The chain links TRBV4-2 to TRBJ2-6, with D possibly matching TRBD2 (6 bases). CDR1 is LGHNA and CDR2 is YNFKEQ in the germline V gene. V was pared by 1 base and J by 0 bases, with 13 bases between. The CDR3 sequence is 18 residues long. The CDR3 region has the DNA TGTGCCAGCAGCCAAGTCGGGGCGGGAATCTCTGGGGCCAACGTCCTGACTTTC. Amino acids: CASSQVGAGISGANVLTF.

V gene TRBV5-1 combines with J gene TRBJ1-2, with D possibly matching TRBD1 (6 bases). Trimming removed 0 bases at V and 6 bases at J, with 12 bases between. There are 14 residues in the CDR3. Per the germline V gene, CDR1 is SGHRS and CDR2 is YFSETQ. The chain's CDR3 is CASSLGQAGDGYTF. CDR3 coding DNA: TGCGCCAGCAGCTTGGGACAGGCCGGAGATGGCTACACCTTC. Complete variable domain (other parts from reference TRBV5-1 and TRBJ1-2): KAGVTQTPRYLIKTRGQQVTLSCSPISGHRSVSWYQQTPGQGLQFLFEYFSETQRNKGNFPGRFSGRQFSNSRSEMNVSTLELGDSALYLCASSLGQAGDGYTFGSGTRLTVV.

The V gene is TRBV12-3 or TRBV12-4, the J gene TRBJ2-7; 7 positions agree with TRBD2. The CDR3 runs 14 residues. The V and J ends lost 3 bases and 4 bases, in that order; junction bases with no gene match: 6. CDR3 residues: CASSFFREGYEQYF. The CDR3 DNA sequence: TGTGCCAGCAGTTTCTTCAGGGAGGGTTACGAGCAGTACTTC.

In its sample, this clonotype was seen a few times. The rearrangement joins TRBV2 to TRBJ2-3, with D uncertain. V lost 4 bases to trimming and J lost 6 bases, with 11 bases between them. Germline V lookup: CDR1 SNHLY, CDR2 FYNNEI. The CDR3 sequence is 13 residues long. In DNA, the CDR3 is TGTGCCAGCAGTGTTACGGTTACCGATACGCAGTATTTT. Protein: CASSVTVTDTQYF.

Only a few counts were recorded for this clonotype. V is TRBV12-3 or TRBV12-4 and J is TRBJ2-3; TRBD1 matches 7 bases. With 3 bases clipped from V and 4 bases from J, the junction kept 7 bases outside the gene matches. This CDR3 has 15 amino acids. The CDR3, as DNA: TGTGCCAGCAGTTTCCACAGGGGCAGCGCAGATACGCAGTATTTT. Translation gives CASSFHRGSADTQYF.

The sample holds many counts of this clonotype. The chain couples TRBV20-1 to TRBJ2-7; D remains ambiguous. The germline V gene encodes CDR1 DFQATT and CDR2 SNEGSKA (reference sequence). V was cut by 2 bases and J by 0 bases, with 8 bases left in between. The CDR3 is 13 amino acids. CDR3 region: CSARSESSYEQYF. The CDR3 DNA sequence: TGCAGTGCTAGAAGCGAGAGCTCCTACGAGCAGTACTTC.

In this sample, this clonotype turned up a few times. For the CDR3, the DNA is TGTGCCAGCAGTTTGGCCAGGTATGATGAAGCTTTCTTT. Translated, it gives CASSLARYDEAFF. This sequence joins TRBV27 and TRBJ1-1, with D unclear. Per the germline V gene, CDR1 is MNHEY and CDR2 is SMNVEV (reference sequence). The CDR3 is 13 amino acids. The V gene lost 3 bases and the J gene lost 7 bases, with 12 bases spanning the gap.

In its sample, this clonotype was seen many times. The genes are TRBV5-1 and TRBJ1-4; 8 bases are a match to TRBD1. V trimming: 4 bases; J trimming: 0 bases; junction bases outside the gene matches: 2. Germline loops: CDR1 SGHRS, CDR2 YFSETQ. The CDR3 consists of 15 residues. The CDR3 sequence is CASSLTGATNEKLFF. In nucleotides, the CDR3 is TGCGCCAGCAGCCTGACAGGGGCAACTAATGAAAAACTGTTTTTT. Variable domain in full (rest from reference TRBV5-1 and TRBJ1-4): KAGVTQTPRYLIKTRGQQVTLSCSPISGHRSVSWYQQTPGQGLQFLFEYFSETQRNKGNFPGRFSGRQFSNSRSEMNVSTLELGDSALYLCASSLTGATNEKLFFGSGTQLSVL.

The chain uses TRBV18 and TRBJ1-1; unclear D gene. The germline gives CDR1 KGHSH, CDR2 LQKENI. V shed 0 bases and J shed 1 base, with 12 bases lying between them. The CDR3 sequence is 16 residues long. In nucleotides, the CDR3 is TGTGCCAGCTCACCACCTGGGTGGGGAAAGAACACTGAAGCTTTCTTT. This sequence encodes CASSPPGWGKNTEAFF.

This clonotype turned up a few times. The gene calls are TRBV2 and TRBJ2-7; D uncertain. Trimming shortened V by 2 bases and J by 7 bases, and 15 bases separated the two germline ends. The CDR3 is made up of 14 amino acids. In germline, CDR1 is SNHLY, CDR2 FYNNEI. The CDR3 loop is CASSERWQPVEQYF. The CDR3 DNA follows: TGTGCCAGCAGTGAAAGGTGGCAGCCTGTGGAGCAGTACTTC.

CDR3 region: CASSPKGDRAWAFF. The CDR3, as DNA: TGTGCCAGCAGCCCCAAGGGGGACAGGGCTTGGGCTTTCTTT. This chain joins TRBV3-1 and TRBJ1-1, with 9 bases aligning to TRBD1. CDR1 LGHDT and CDR2 YNNKEL come from the germline V gene (reference sequence). The CDR3 is 14 residues long. The V gene end was trimmed by 4 bases and the J gene end by 11 bases; junction bases not matched to a gene: 11. Using reference TRBV3-1 and TRBJ1-1 for the parts outside the CDR3, the full variable domain is DTAVSQTPKYLVTQMGNDKSIKCEQNLGHDTMYWYKQDSKKFLKIMFSYNNKELIINETVPNRFSPKSPDKAHLNLHINSLELGDSAVYFCASSPKGDRAWAFFGQGTRLTVV.

This clonotype was seen more than once but under ten times. The rearrangement uses TRBV12-3 or TRBV12-4 and TRBJ2-3; D unclear. Trimming took 5 bases from V and 0 from J, leaving 9 bases between them. The CDR3 runs to 14 residues. The CDR3 region is CASSRVRSTDTQYF. The CDR3 DNA sequence: TGTGCCAGCAGTCGGGTCAGGAGCACAGATACGCAGTATTTT.

DNA for the CDR3: TGTGCCAGCAGCTTCTTTGCCGGGACAAGCAATCAGCCCCAGCATTTT. This sequence encodes CASSFFAGTSNQPQHF. The chain couples TRBV7-2 to TRBJ1-5; D perhaps matches TRBD1 (6 bases). V lost 3 bases and J 1 base, leaving 13 bases between the germline ends. The CDR3 runs to 16 residues. Germline V gene data show CDR1 as SGHTA and CDR2 as FQGNSA.

J is TRBJ1-1 and V is TRBV5-1; 11 bases fit TRBD1. V gave up 0 bases and J gave up 7 bases; unmatched junction bases: 5. The CDR3 loop spans 15 amino acids. CDR1 and CDR2 from the germline V gene are SGHRS and YFSETQ. The CDR3 nucleotides are TGCGCCAGCAGCTTGGAAGGACAGGGGGCGGATGAAGCTTTCTTT. Translated: CASSLEGQGADEAFF.

Ten or more counts support this clonotype. The V gene is TRBV27, the J gene TRBJ1-1, with 8 bases fitting TRBD1. Germline CDR1 and CDR2: MNHEY and SMNVEV (reference sequence). J lost 1 base, V lost 6 bases, and 10 bases had no gene match. The CDR3 length is 16 residues. The DNA of the CDR3 is TGTGCCAGCAGCCCCCTGTCAGACAGGGGGAACACTGAAGCTTTCTTT. Protein sequence: CASSPLSDRGNTEAFF.

The chain joins TRBV9 to TRBJ1-3; D gene unclear. Germline loops: CDR1 SGDLS, CDR2 YYNGEE. Deletions cut 0 bases from V and 2 bases from J, with 9 bases between. This CDR3 contains 15 residues. The DNA of the CDR3 is TGTGCCAGCAGCGTAGGAGGAGGACCTGGAAACACCATATATTTT. As protein: CASSVGGGPGNTIYF.

The V gene is TRBV7-2, the J gene TRBJ2-3; 13 nucleotides align to TRBD2. Germline trimming cut 6 bases from V and 4 bases from J; bases unmatched to any gene: 4. Germline V gives CDR1 SGHTA, CDR2 FQGNSA. The CDR3 spans 15 residues. The CDR3 region has the DNA TGTGCCAGCAGATGGACTAGCGGGAGTCCAGATACGCAGTATTTT. Protein: CASRWTSGSPDTQYF. The entire variable domain, with the rest obtained from reference TRBV7-2 and TRBJ2-3, is as follows: GAGVSQSPSNKVTEKGKDVELRCDPISGHTALYWYRQSLGQGLEFLIYFQGNSAPDKSGLPSDRFSAERTGGSVSTLTIQRTQQEDSAVYLCASRWTSGSPDTQYFGPGTRLTVL.

This clonotype turned up a few times. The V call is TRBV15, the J call TRBJ1-1; D uncertain. This CDR3 region has 13 residues. The germline CDR1 and CDR2 sequences are LNHNV and YYDKDF (reference sequence). Trimming shortened V by 7 bases and J by 1 base, and 10 bases separated the two germline ends. The CDR3 sequence is CATTEVENTEAFF. The CDR3 DNA is TGTGCCACCACCGAAGTCGAGAACACTGAAGCTTTCTTT.

The chain combines TRBV2 with TRBJ1-1, with D possibly TRBD1 on 5 matching bases. Germline-derived CDR1 and CDR2 are SNHLY and FYNNEI. This CDR3 is 15 amino acids long. V was trimmed by 7 bases and J by 0 bases, leaving 15 bases between them. This chain's CDR3 is CASTQRPGVNTEAFF. CDR3 nucleotides: TGTGCCAGCACCCAACGGCCGGGGGTGAACACTGAAGCTTTCTTT.

V usage is TRBV12-3 or TRBV12-4 and J usage is TRBJ2-7; tentative D call: TRBD1 (7 bases). This CDR3 has 14 residues. Trimming stripped 6 bases from V and 2 bases from J, with 14 bases between. For the CDR3, the DNA is TGTGCCAGCAGCTATCAGGGGGAGGCCTACGAGCAGTACTTC. Translating it yields CASSYQGEAYEQYF.

The V and J genes are TRBV11-3 and TRBJ2-3; 9 positions match TRBD1. The CDR3 spans 16 residues. Germline CDR1 SGHNT, CDR2 YENEEA. V shed 5 bases and J 4 bases; nucleotides not matched to a gene: 10. The CDR3 reads CASSAGTGRGPDTQYF. The DNA for the CDR3 is TGTGCCAGCAGCGCGGGGACAGGGAGAGGACCAGATACGCAGTATTTT.